Listed below are T cell receptor beta chains from one sample, sequenced in a study of T-cell memory formation after mild COVID-19. TCRdb reanalysed the 5' RACE reads using MiXCR and keeps one entry per CDR3 protein. The table records approximately 340,000 distinct CDR3 sequences, 10% to 15% of them present only once. Sequenced input: PBMCs or a T cell subset sorted from them (not recorded which). These receptors were collected from a man between 18 and 35 years old who had mild COVID-19 (a few samples of this study predate the infection). Cell type and time point are not known. Both conserved end residues are part of each CDR3. D genes are given only for firm matches. Clone size is shown for a subset of rows, as once, few, many or a class of expanded clone.

clone size	V gene	D gene	J gene	CDR3 protein	CDR3 DNA
few	TRBV6-1	TRBD2	TRBJ2-1	CASSYLAGANYNEQFF	TGTGCCAGCAGTTACCTAGCGGGGGCCAACTACAATGAGCAGTTCTTC
few	TRBV6-2/TRBV6-3	.	TRBJ1-5	CASQDTFVEPQHF	TGTGCCAGCCAGGACACATTCGTGGAGCCCCAGCATTTT
few	TRBV7-6	.	TRBJ2-3	CASSLRQVAGPDTQYF	TGTGCCAGCAGCCTAAGACAGGTGGCGGGTCCAGATACGCAGTATTTT
many	TRBV4-1	TRBD1	TRBJ1-5	CASSQDRGRGQPQHF	TGCGCCAGCAGCCAAGACCGGGGCAGGGGGCAGCCCCAGCATTTT
.	TRBV6-5	.	TRBJ2-7	CASSSGLGAYYEQYF	TGTGCCAGCAGTTCCGGATTGGGGGCCTATTACGAGCAGTACTTC
few	TRBV7-8	.	TRBJ1-5	CASSPRRGVGNQPQHF	TGTGCCAGCAGCCCCAGAAGGGGTGTTGGCAATCAGCCCCAGCATTTT
few	TRBV12-3/TRBV12-4	.	TRBJ2-1	CASKTSRRLVYEQFF	TGTGCCAGCAAGACCTCGAGGCGGCTAGTCTATGAGCAGTTCTTC
few	TRBV5-1	TRBD1	TRBJ2-4	CASSKGQTLDIQYF	TGCGCCAGCAGTAAGGGACAGACTCTAGACATTCAGTACTTC
few	TRBV4-2	TRBD1	TRBJ1-5	CASSRSGAGGTGPQHF	TGTGCCAGCAGCCGAAGTGGGGCCGGAGGGACAGGGCCCCAGCATTTT
.	TRBV3-1	.	TRBJ2-1	CASSRGWGPEQFF	TGTGCCAGCAGCAGGGGTTGGGGCCCCGAGCAGTTCTTC
few	TRBV29-1	.	TRBJ1-2	CSVEDKFGSYGYTF	TGCAGCGTTGAAGATAAATTTGGGAGCTATGGCTACACCTTC
many	TRBV7-2	TRBD2	TRBJ2-3	CASSLSRGSTDTQYF	TGTGCCAGCAGCTTGTCGCGGGGGAGCACAGATACGCAGTATTTT
many	TRBV7-9	TRBD1	TRBJ1-1	CASIEGAGAEAFF	TGTGCCAGCATCGAGGGGGCCGGCGCTGAAGCTTTCTTT
many	TRBV14	.	TRBJ2-2	CASSGIARDTGELFF	TGTGCCAGCAGCGGCATAGCTAGGGACACCGGGGAGCTGTTTTTT
.	TRBV20-1	TRBD1	TRBJ2-1	CSGTRDRGTEQFF	TGCAGTGGTACCAGGGACAGGGGGACCGAGCAGTTCTTC
.	TRBV15	.	TRBJ2-3	CATSRDTESTDTQYF	TGTGCCACCAGCAGAGATACCGAGAGCACAGATACGCAGTATTTT
few	TRBV13	.	TRBJ2-7	CASTSGGYEQYF	TGTGCCAGCACCTCCGGAGGCTACGAGCAGTACTTC
few	TRBV7-6	TRBD1	TRBJ1-1	CASSSLTGGTEAFF	TGTGCCAGCAGCTCGTTGACAGGGGGCACTGAAGCTTTCTTT
.	TRBV6-5	TRBD1	TRBJ1-2	CATCARRDRFNYGYTF	TGTGCCACCTGCGCCAGGCGGGACAGATTCAACTATGGCTACACCTTC
.	TRBV27	TRBD1	TRBJ1-6	CASSRGGRGHSPLHF	TGTGCCAGCAGTAGAGGAGGCAGGGGGCATTCACCCCTCCACTTT
.	TRBV5-6	.	TRBJ2-3	CASSLADDTQYF	TGTGCCAGCAGCTTGGCCGATGATACGCAGTATTTT
few	TRBV4-1	.	TRBJ1-5	CASSRPGPGNQPQHF	TGCGCCAGCAGCCGTCCCGGGCCCGGCAATCAGCCCCAGCATTTT
.	TRBV7-9	.	TRBJ1-2	CASSGEKTGHPSGYTF	TGTGCCAGCAGCGGAGAAAAAACAGGACACCCCAGCGGCTACACCTTC
few	TRBV6-6	TRBD2	TRBJ2-3	CASRQRLAGGPDTQYF	TGTGCCAGCAGGCAGCGACTAGCGGGGGGGCCGGATACGCAGTATTTT
few	TRBV14	.	TRBJ2-1	CASSQAPGGRSGQFF	TGTGCCAGCAGCCAAGCCCCCGGGGGAAGATCAGGGCAGTTCTTC
.	TRBV5-1	TRBD1	TRBJ2-5	CASRQTGRQETQYF	TGCGCCAGCAGACAGACAGGGAGACAAGAGACCCAGTACTTC
.	TRBV19	TRBD1	TRBJ2-3	CASSTAGTGVDTQYF	TGTGCCAGTAGTACCGCGGGCACAGGGGTAGATACGCAGTATTTT
few	TRBV20-1	.	TRBJ1-1	CRMAMNTEAFF	TGCAGAATGGCCATGAACACTGAAGCTTTCTTT
.	TRBV5-1	TRBD2	TRBJ2-5	CASSQSGTSGETQYF	TGCGCCAGCAGCCAATCCGGGACTAGCGGAGAGACCCAGTACTTC
few	TRBV6-5	.	TRBJ2-7	CASSYPGSEQYF	TGTGCCAGCAGTTATCCAGGCAGCGAGCAGTACTTC
few	TRBV5-1	.	TRBJ1-4	CASSLGDHTGTNEKLFF	TGCGCCAGCAGCTTAGGGGACCACACGGGAACTAATGAAAAACTGTTTTTT
.	TRBV3-1	.	TRBJ2-5	CASSQGSDQETQYF	TGTGCCAGCAGCCAGGGATCTGACCAAGAGACCCAGTACTTC
few	TRBV5-6	.	TRBJ2-4	CASSSREQDKNIQYF	TGTGCCAGCAGCTCCCGGGAACAAGACAAAAACATTCAGTACTTC
few	TRBV4-2	.	TRBJ1-1	CASSQVTPQSNTEAFF	TGTGCCAGCAGCCAAGTTACCCCCCAATCCAACACTGAAGCTTTCTTT
few	TRBV7-9	.	TRBJ1-1	CASSLSGTGGRTEAFF	TGTGCCAGCAGCTTATCGGGGACGGGGGGAAGGACTGAAGCTTTCTTT
many	TRBV4-1	.	TRBJ2-1	CASSLTPFTVSYNEQFF	TGCGCCAGCAGCCTGACCCCCTTCACTGTCTCCTACAATGAGCAGTTCTTC
few	TRBV7-2	.	TRBJ2-1	CASSISRGPAGYNEQFF	TGTGCCAGCAGCATATCTCGGGGACCAGCTGGCTACAATGAGCAGTTCTTC
few	TRBV7-2	TRBD1	TRBJ1-1	CASSPDRGPEAFF	TGTGCCAGCAGCCCAGACAGGGGCCCTGAAGCTTTCTTT
few	TRBV27	TRBD1	TRBJ1-1	CASRATGGLDNTEAFF	TGTGCCAGCAGAGCGACAGGGGGCCTCGATAACACTGAAGCTTTCTTT
few	TRBV5-1	TRBD1	TRBJ1-1	CASSGTGETEAFF	TGCGCCAGCAGCGGAACAGGGGAGACTGAAGCTTTCTTT
.	TRBV7-2	.	TRBJ1-3	CASSPGGRMNTIYF	TGTGCCAGCAGCCCAGGAGGGAGGATGAACACCATATATTTT